These 15 T cell receptor beta chains came from one sample sequenced in a study of T cells in pancreatic ductal adenocarcinoma. Surgery without prior neoadjuvant therapy was the treatment of the selected pancreatic ductal adenocarcinoma patients. TCRdb's table, derived via immunoSEQ multiplex PCR, lists solely in-frame clones and lacks some. The repertoire holds 8,500 to 9,500 clones, with about 61% as singletons. The sample comprised pancreatic tumor tissue. These receptors were obtained from a human donor with pancreatic ductal adenocarcinoma.

The rearrangement joins TRBV5-5 to TRBJ1-1, with TRBD1 as a possible D gene (5 bases). Trimming shortened V by 7 bases and J by 0 bases, and 10 bases separated the two germline ends. Looked up from germline, CDR1 is SGHKS and CDR2 is YYEKEE (reference sequence). CDR3 size: 13 residues. CDR3 sequence (DNA): TGTGCCAGCGTTAGGGACTTGAACACTGAAGCTTTCTTT. Its translation is CASVRDLNTEAFF.

Within the sample, this clone is large. The rearrangement links TRBV7-3 to TRBJ2-3; D uncertain. Trimming cost V 5 bases and J 3 bases, with 9 bases left between them. The CDR3 totals 13 residues. The germline CDR1 and CDR2 sequences are SGHTA and FQGTGA. The CDR3: CASSKGGTDTQYF. CDR3 in DNA: TGTGCCAGCAGCAAAGGCGGAACAGATACGCAGTATTTT.

CDR3 amino acids: CASSGSGGAHNEQFF. Here the CDR3 DNA reads TGCGCCAGCAGTGGGAGCGGGGGGGCACACAATGAGCAGTTCTTC. This sequence joins TRBV10-1 and TRBJ2-1; 10 bases map to TRBD2. CDR1 WNHNN and CDR2 SYGVQD come from the germline V gene (reference sequence). The CDR3 extends over 15 amino acids. The J segment lost 5 bases and the V segment lost 4 bases, leaving 5 bases of the junction unmatched.

This clone was seen a few times. The V call is TRBV5-1, the J call TRBJ2-2; 8 bases fit TRBD1. This CDR3 is 16 amino acids long. Per germline, CDR1 SGHRS and CDR2 YFSETQ. V gave up 1 base and J gave up 4 bases; unmatched junction bases: 6. The CDR3 coding sequence is TGCGCCAGCAGCTTGTTTGGACAGGGCCTCACCGGGGAGCTGTTTTTT. It encodes CASSLFGQGLTGELFF.

The chain combines TRBV27 with TRBJ2-5; unclear D gene. Trimming shortened V by 6 bases and J by 0 bases, and 11 bases separated the two germline ends. The CDR3 has 14 amino acids. Germline CDR1 reads MNHEY; CDR2 reads SMNVEV (reference sequence). The CDR3 DNA sequence: TGTGCCAGCAGATCGTTCCCCGACCAAGAGACCCAGTACTTC. It codes for CASRSFPDQETQYF.

The chain links TRBV6-1 to TRBJ1-5; D call uncertain. Between the trimmed V and J ends, which lost 5 bases and 2 bases, there was a span of 13 bases. CDR1 and CDR2 from the germline V gene are MNHNS and SASEGT. This CDR3 is built from 15 residues. The CDR3 sequence: CASSLGPRGNQPQHF. The CDR3 DNA follows: TGTGCCAGCAGTTTAGGACCGAGGGGCAATCAGCCCCAGCATTTT.

The V gene is TRBV5-1, the J gene TRBJ1-1; D is undetermined. V gave up 2 bases and J gave up 8 bases, with 7 bases separating them. Germline-derived CDR1 and CDR2 are SGHRS and YFSETQ. This CDR3 comprises 11 residues. CDR3 sequence reads: CASSLNKEAFF. In DNA, the CDR3 is TGCGCCAGCAGCTTAAACAAGGAAGCTTTCTTT.

The chain uses TRBV5-6 and TRBJ2-2; D tentatively reads TRBD1 or TRBD2 (5 bases each). Germline-derived CDR1 and CDR2 are SGHDT and YYEEEE. V gave up 0 bases and J gave up 0 bases, with 6 bases separating them. The CDR3 covers 15 residues. CDR3 sequence (DNA): TGTGCCAGCAGCTTGGTGGGGGCGAACACCGGGGAGCTGTTTTTT. This translates into CASSLVGANTGELFF.

The chain is built from TRBV20-1 and TRBJ1-2, with D tentatively TRBD1 (5 bases). Germline V gives CDR1 DFQATT, CDR2 SNEGSKA (reference sequence). CDR3 length equals 11 residues. V was shortened by 5 bases and J by 8 bases, with 12 bases between the two germline ends. CDR3 residues: CSAPGFPGYTF. CDR3 nucleotide sequence: TGCAGTGCTCCAGGGTTCCCGGGCTACACCTTC.

The rearrangement joins TRBV5-1 to TRBJ1-4, with 7 bases that match TRBD1. This CDR3 is 14 amino acids long. J was trimmed by 7 bases and V by 3 bases; bases with no gene match: 6. CDR1 and CDR2 from the germline V gene are SGHRS and YFSETQ. The CDR3 DNA sequence: TGCGCCAGCAGCTCCGGACAGGATGTTGAAAAACTGTTTTTT. Translating gives CASSSGQDVEKLFF. The whole variable domain, remainder taken from reference TRBV5-1 and TRBJ1-4, is KAGVTQTPRYLIKTRGQQVTLSCSPISGHRSVSWYQQTPGQGLQFLFEYFSETQRNKGNFPGRFSGRQFSNSRSEMNVSTLELGDSALYLCASSSGQDVEKLFFGSGTQLSVL.

V gene TRBV4-1 combines with J gene TRBJ2-7; 9 bases are shared with TRBD1. V lost 2 bases and J lost 3; bases outside the gene matches: 8. This CDR3 spans 16 amino acids. Germline assignment: CDR1 MGHRA and CDR2 YSYEKL. The CDR3 DNA is TGCGCCAGCAGCCAATTACCGGGACAGGGTATCTACGAGCAGTACTTC. As protein: CASSQLPGQGIYEQYF.

This clone was seen more than once but under ten times. The chain combines TRBV5-1 with TRBJ2-7, with a weak D call TRBD1 (5 bases). This CDR3 has 16 amino acids. Per germline, CDR1 SGHRS and CDR2 YFSETQ. The V end was cut by 0 bases, the J end by 0 bases, with 13 bases between. Written as DNA, the CDR3 is TGCGCCAGCAGCTTGGCGCAGGGTCTCAGCTCCTACGAGCAGTACTTC. It codes for CASSLAQGLSSYEQYF.

This clone was seen a single time. The chain joins TRBV28 to TRBJ1-5, with unresolved D. Trimming shortened V by 2 bases and J by 12 bases, and 11 bases separated the two germline ends. The CDR3 is 12 residues long. Germline lookup yields CDR1 MDHEN and CDR2 SYDVKM. The CDR3 region is CASSLISGIQHF. In DNA form, the CDR3 reads TGTGCCAGCAGTTTAATTTCAGGCATCCAGCATTTT. Filled out from reference TRBV28 and TRBJ1-5, the complete variable domain reads DVKVTQSSRYLVKRTGEKVFLECVQDMDHENMFWYRQDPGLGLRLIYFSYDVKMKEKGDIPEGYSVSREKKERFSLILESASTNQTSMYLCASSLISGIQHFGDGTRLSIL.

Only a few counts were recorded for this clone. This sequence joins TRBV4-2 and TRBJ2-1, with D perhaps matching TRBD1 or TRBD2 (7 bases each). V lost 3 bases, J lost 4 bases, and 13 bases lay in between. CDR1 LGHNA and CDR2 YNFKEQ come from the germline V gene. This CDR3 has 15 residues. The CDR3 loop reads CASSHRGGLYNEQFF. CDR3 DNA: TGTGCCAGCAGCCACAGGGGGGGACTATACAATGAGCAGTTCTTC.

The chain couples TRBV5-1 to TRBJ2-1, with TRBD2 matching 12 bases. Trimming took 6 bases from V and 0 from J; bases not matched to a gene: 13. The CDR3 runs 19 residues. CDR1 is SGHRS and CDR2 is YFSETQ in the germline V gene. As DNA, the CDR3 is TGCGCCAGCACGCCCCGGGGGCTAGCGGGGGGGGACTCCTACAATGAGCAGTTCTTC. Translation: CASTPRGLAGGDSYNEQFF.